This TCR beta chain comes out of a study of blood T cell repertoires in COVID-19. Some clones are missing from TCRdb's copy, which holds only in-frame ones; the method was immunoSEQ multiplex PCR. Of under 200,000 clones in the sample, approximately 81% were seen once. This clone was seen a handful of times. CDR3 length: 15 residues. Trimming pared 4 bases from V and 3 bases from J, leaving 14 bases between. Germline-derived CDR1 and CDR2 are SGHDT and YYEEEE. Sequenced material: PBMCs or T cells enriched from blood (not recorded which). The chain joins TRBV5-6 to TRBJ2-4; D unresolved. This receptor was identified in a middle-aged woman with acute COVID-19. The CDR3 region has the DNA TGTGCCAGCAGCGACGCGCTAGTAGACAAAAACATTCAGTACTTC. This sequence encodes CASSDALVDKNIQYF.